These 28 T cell receptor beta chains originate from one sample sequenced in a study of response to subunit inactivated influenza vaccine. TCRdb itself ran the RT-PCR reads through MiXCR, one entry per CDR3 protein. The profile shows over 400,000 distinct CDR3 sequences, roughly 9.8% of them singletons. The sample here was PBMCs from blood, taken around seven weeks after vaccination. The origin of the receptors is a man aged 45 to 65 who received an inactivated influenza vaccine.

In DNA form, the CDR3 reads TGTGCCAGCAGTTACTCAGGGGTGGGCGTCTACGAGCAGTACTTC. It specifies CASSYSGVGVYEQYF. The rearrangement uses TRBV6-5 and TRBJ2-7, with D perhaps TRBD1 (5 bases). V gave up 0 bases and J gave up 3 bases, with 12 bases separating them. Per the germline V gene, CDR1 is MNHEY and CDR2 is SVGAGI. The CDR3 has 15 residues.

The chain couples TRBV7-8 to TRBJ2-3, with 14 bases that match TRBD2. Trimming removed 1 base from V and 0 bases from J; junction bases left unmatched: 9. CDR3 size: 20 residues. The germline gives CDR1 SGHVS, CDR2 FQNEAQ. Here the CDR3 DNA reads TGTGCCAGCAGCTTAGGGACTAGCGGGGGGACCCTACCTAGCACAGATACGCAGTATTTT. Residues: CASSLGTSGGTLPSTDTQYF. The full variable domain, rest sourced from reference TRBV7-8 and TRBJ2-3, is GAGVSQSPRYKVAKRGQDVALRCDPISGHVSLFWYQQALGQGPEFLTYFQNEAQLDKSGLPSDRFFAERPEGSVSTLKIQRTQQEDSAVYLCASSLGTSGGTLPSTDTQYFGPGTRLTVL.

The gene calls are TRBV21-1 and TRBJ2-7; TRBD1 is the table's D call, not checked against the DNA. TRBV21-1 is shown as a pseudogene. This CDR3 has 17 amino acids. CDR3 sequence: CASSTQPGTNDSYEQYF. DNA for the CDR3: TGTGCCAGCAGCACTCAACCCGGGACCAACGACAGCTACGAGCAGTACTTC.

The table lists this clonotype with a few counts. The J gene is TRBJ2-7, the V gene TRBV14; D is possibly TRBD2 (5 bases). This CDR3 has 16 residues. Germline loops: CDR1 SGHDN, CDR2 FVKESK. The germline V and J ends were trimmed by 0 bases and 6 bases, with 18 bases remaining between them. The CDR3 is CASSQDQLWPAGEQYF. CDR3 coding DNA: TGTGCCAGCAGCCAAGACCAGCTATGGCCGGCGGGCGAGCAGTACTTC.

This clonotype was seen repeatedly, ten times or more. V gene TRBV6-2 or TRBV6-3 combines with J gene TRBJ2-1, with D possibly being TRBD1 (5 bases). Per the germline V gene, CDR1 is MNHEY and CDR2 is SVGEGT. Trimming stripped 6 bases from V and 7 bases from J, with 16 bases between. There are 14 residues in the CDR3. CDR3 protein: CASRRQGQRNEQFF. The CDR3 DNA reads TGTGCCAGCAGGAGGCAGGGCCAGAGGAATGAGCAGTTCTTC.

The table lists this clonotype with many counts. The gene calls are TRBV12-3 or TRBV12-4 and TRBJ1-1; D might be TRBD1 (5 bases). The CDR3 is made up of 15 amino acids. The V end lost 0 bases, the J end lost 1 base, and 9 bases lay between the germline ends. The CDR3 spells CASSLAGLPNTEAFF. Written as DNA, the CDR3 is TGTGCCAGCAGTTTAGCGGGACTGCCGAACACTGAAGCTTTCTTT.

This clonotype was seen more than once but under ten times. This rearrangement joins TRBV7-8 to TRBJ1-1, with D tentatively TRBD1 (6 bases). Trimming removed 5 bases at V and 1 base at J, with 11 bases between. The CDR3 spans 14 residues. Germline lookup yields CDR1 SGHVS and CDR2 FQNEAQ. Here the CDR3 reads CASSRGQRNTEAFF. The CDR3 DNA is TGTGCCAGCAGCCGAGGACAGAGGAACACTGAAGCTTTCTTT.

In this sample, this clonotype turned up once. A much larger clonotype is one base distant, so this may be a read error. The J gene is TRBJ2-6, the V gene TRBV29-1; TRBD2 might be the D (5 bases). The germline V gene has CDR1 SQVTM and CDR2 ANQGSEA. There are 16 residues in the CDR3. CDR3 DNA sequence: TGCAGCGTTGAATCGGGGAAAGTGGCTGGGTCCAACGTCCTGACTTTC. It translates to CSVESGKVAGSNVLTF. The full variable domain, with the rest looked up from reference TRBV29-1 and TRBJ2-6, is SAVISQKPSRDICQRGTSLTIQCQVDSQVTMMFWYRQQPGQSLTLIATANQGSEATYESGFVIDKFPISRPNLTFSTLTVSNMSPEDSSIYLCSVESGKVAGSNVLTFGAGSRLTVL.

This clonotype was seen more than once but under ten times. This rearrangement joins TRBV7-9 to TRBJ2-5, with 7 bases fitting TRBD1. Germline values: CDR1 SEHNR, CDR2 FQNEAQ (reference sequence). The CDR3 extends over 11 amino acids. V shed 8 bases, J shed 5 bases, and the junction held 2 bases outside the gene matches. CDR3 DNA sequence: TGTGCCAGCTTCAGGGGGGAGACCCAGTACTTC. This sequence encodes CASFRGETQYF.

The chain uses TRBV5-1 and TRBJ2-6; unclear D gene. CDR1 and CDR2 from the germline V gene are SGHRS and YFSETQ. The CDR3 extends over 15 amino acids. Trimming pared 0 bases from V and 2 bases from J, leaving 6 bases between. CDR3 sequence (DNA): TGCGCCAGCAGCTTGGTGGGGACTGGGGCCAACGTCCTGACTTTC. It specifies CASSLVGTGANVLTF.

This clonotype was seen ten or more times. V usage is TRBV14 and J usage is TRBJ2-2, with unresolved D. The germline V gene has CDR1 SGHDN and CDR2 FVKESK. This CDR3 comprises 13 residues. Trimming stripped 1 base from V and 13 bases from J, with 13 bases between. The CDR3 DNA reads TGTGCCAGCAGCCAAGGGTCACCTCTTGGGCTGTTTTTT. Translation: CASSQGSPLGLFF.

The CDR3 coding sequence is TGTGCCAGCAGCCCCGGGTCCGCCGGCCGGTACGAGCAGTACTTC. Translation: CASSPGSAGRYEQYF. The chain joins TRBV6-2 or TRBV6-3 to TRBJ2-7, with D hard to call. This CDR3 is 15 amino acids long. The ends were cut back, 6 bases at V and 4 bases at J, with 19 bases in the middle. Looked up from germline, CDR1 is MNHEY and CDR2 is SVGEGT.

The chain has TRBV7-8 and TRBJ1-5; D remains ambiguous. The CDR3 consists of 13 residues. V was cut by 1 base and J by 2 bases, with 3 bases left in between. The germline V gene encodes CDR1 SGHVS and CDR2 FQNEAQ. The CDR3 here is CASSLVRNQPQHF. In DNA, the CDR3 is TGTGCCAGCAGCTTAGTTCGCAATCAGCCCCAGCATTTT. The variable domain in full, with the rest retrieved from reference TRBV7-8 and TRBJ1-5, is GAGVSQSPRYKVAKRGQDVALRCDPISGHVSLFWYQQALGQGPEFLTYFQNEAQLDKSGLPSDRFFAERPEGSVSTLKIQRTQQEDSAVYLCASSLVRNQPQHFGDGTRLSIL.

The chain uses TRBV12-3 or TRBV12-4 and TRBJ1-6; no firm D call. The length of the CDR3 is 13 residues. Trimming removed 5 bases at V and 6 bases at J, with 8 bases between. CDR3 amino acids: CASSRRSNSPLHF. CDR3 sequence (DNA): TGTGCCAGCAGTAGACGCTCTAATTCACCCCTCCACTTT.

Only a few counts were recorded for this clonotype. The rearrangement uses TRBV20-1 and TRBJ1-3; no clear D gene. The CDR3 extends over 13 amino acids. Trimming pared 3 bases from V and 0 bases from J, leaving 6 bases between. The germline V gene encodes CDR1 DFQATT and CDR2 SNEGSKA (reference sequence). The CDR3 region is CSARDFSGNTIYF. Written as DNA, the CDR3 is TGCAGTGCTAGGGACTTCTCTGGAAACACCATATATTTT.

The V and J genes are TRBV7-9 and TRBJ2-3; D is unresolved. The V end lost 4 bases, the J end lost 2 bases, and 16 bases lay between the germline ends. The CDR3 spans 16 residues. Germline V gene data show CDR1 as SEHNR and CDR2 as FQNEAQ (reference sequence). The CDR3: CASSWGLSVPTDTQYF. The DNA of the CDR3 is TGTGCCAGCAGCTGGGGTCTAAGCGTACCCACAGATACGCAGTATTTT.

This chain joins TRBV29-1 and TRBJ2-7; TRBD1 matches 8 bases. V trimming: 2 bases; J trimming: 6 bases; junction bases outside the gene matches: 12. Germline V gene lookup returns CDR1 SQVTM and CDR2 ANQGSEA. The CDR3 is 15 residues long. As DNA, the CDR3 is TGCAGCGTTGAATCGGGCAGGGGGCTCCTGGGCGAGCAGTACTTC. It translates to CSVESGRGLLGEQYF.

The gene calls are TRBV29-1 and TRBJ2-5; the match to TRBD1 covers 7 bases. The CDR3 has 13 amino acids. Germline V gene sequence: CDR1 SQVTM, CDR2 ANQGSEA. The V segment lost 7 bases and the J segment 2 bases; nucleotides outside the gene matches: 7. The CDR3 reads CSARRTGQETQYF. CDR3 nucleotides: TGCAGCGCCCGCCGGACAGGACAAGAGACCCAGTACTTC.

This chain links TRBV5-5 with TRBJ2-4; 8 bases map to TRBD1. CDR3 length: 15 amino acids. Unmatched junction bases numbered 4, after V lost 4 bases and J lost 1 base. Germline values: CDR1 SGHKS, CDR2 YYEKEE (reference sequence). CDR3 coding DNA: TGTGCCAGCAGCCTCCGACAGGGGGCCAAAAACATTCAGTACTTC. Translated: CASSLRQGAKNIQYF.

The genes are TRBV7-2 and TRBJ2-1, with D perhaps being TRBD1 or TRBD2 (5 bases each). The CDR3 is 15 residues long. The V and J ends lost 1 base and 7 bases respectively, with 14 bases between them. Germline V CDR1 and CDR2: SGHTA, FQGNSA. The CDR3 loop is CASSLGSWGRNEQFF. CDR3 sequence (DNA): TGTGCCAGCAGCTTAGGTAGCTGGGGGAGAAATGAGCAGTTCTTC.

The chain carries TRBV7-2 and TRBJ2-5; D call uncertain. Germline lookup yields CDR1 SGHTA and CDR2 FQGNSA. This CDR3 region has 16 residues. Trimming removed 6 bases from V and 3 bases from J, with 20 bases in between. The CDR3 here is CASSPLVAAPKETQYF. DNA of the CDR3: TGTGCCAGCAGTCCGCTGGTGGCCGCCCCAAAAGAGACCCAGTACTTC.

V usage is TRBV4-2 and J usage is TRBJ2-4; unclear D gene. The CDR3 spans 15 residues. The V end was cut by 0 bases, the J end by 7 bases, with 13 bases between. Germline CDR1 is LGHNA and CDR2 is YNFKEQ. The CDR3 sequence is CASSQDPMVNNIQYF. CDR3 DNA: TGTGCCAGCAGCCAAGATCCGATGGTCAACAACATTCAGTACTTC.

This clonotype was detected many times. This rearrangement joins TRBV7-9 to TRBJ2-1; TRBD2 aligns across 9 bases. The CDR3 spans 14 residues. Germline trimming cut 7 bases from V and 8 bases from J; bases unmatched to any gene: 9. CDR1 SEHNR and CDR2 FQNEAQ come from the germline V gene (reference sequence). This CDR3 is CASTIAGVVDEQFF. For the CDR3, the DNA is TGTGCCAGCACCATAGCGGGAGTTGTCGATGAGCAGTTCTTC.

This clonotype showed up just a few times. V gene TRBV6-5 combines with J gene TRBJ2-2; D possibly corresponds to TRBD2 (6 bases). Germline assignment: CDR1 MNHEY and CDR2 SVGAGI. The CDR3 length is 16 residues. Trimming pared 0 bases from V and 4 bases from J, leaving 12 bases between. Here the CDR3 reads CASSYSGTVLTGELFF. The CDR3 coding sequence is TGTGCCAGCAGTTACTCAGGGACTGTCCTCACCGGGGAGCTGTTTTTT.

This clonotype was observed a handful of times. The chain couples TRBV6-6 to TRBJ2-4; TRBD1 is a possible D gene (6 bases). V gave up 4 bases and J gave up 15 bases, with 19 bases separating them. This CDR3 region has 13 residues. Per germline, CDR1 MNHNY and CDR2 SVGAGI (reference sequence). CDR3 DNA sequence: TGTGCCAGCAGTTCCTTCCAGGACAGCATGGCGTACTTC. Protein: CASSSFQDSMAYF.

J is TRBJ1-1 and V is TRBV25-1, with 7 bases aligning to TRBD1. V gave up 2 bases and J gave up 3 bases; unmatched junction bases: 9. CDR1 is MGHDK and CDR2 is SYGVNS in the germline V gene. The CDR3 has 16 amino acids. DNA for the CDR3: TGTGCCAGCAGTGAACTACTGACAGGGAGGGACACTGAAGCTTTCTTT. This sequence encodes CASSELLTGRDTEAFF.

Note on this clonotype: A much larger clone differs by one base, so this may be a read error. This sequence joins TRBV29-1 and TRBJ2-5; D call uncertain. The germline V gene encodes CDR1 SQVTM and CDR2 ANQGSEA. The CDR3 has 12 amino acids. Between the trimmed V and J ends, which lost 4 bases and 7 bases, there was a span of 13 bases. As DNA, the CDR3 is TGCAGCGTTGGTAACGGTCCGGGGACCCAGTACTTC. Its translation is CSVGNGPGTQYF.

There are many counts of this clonotype. The V gene is TRBV10-3, the J gene TRBJ2-7; D gene ambiguous. Trimming took 3 bases from V and 0 from J, leaving 15 bases between them. The CDR3 consists of 16 residues. CDR1 ENHRY and CDR2 SYGVKD come from the germline V gene. CDR3 in DNA: TGTGCCATCAGTGATCGCGACACTTCTTACTCCTACGAGCAGTACTTC. It is translated as CAISDRDTSYSYEQYF.